These T cell receptor beta chains were read from a single sample in a study of beta chain features in type 1 diabetes. Data came from immunoSEQ multiplex PCR; TCRdb stores just in-frame clones and leaves some out. The data show about 150,000 clones, 11% seen once. What was sequenced was central memory CD4+ T cells from blood. The receptors shown here come from a man between 18 and 29 years old in good health. CDR3s include the opening cysteine and the closing phenylalanine or tryptophan. A D gene is named only where the DNA matches it firmly. Only part of the rows carry a size: once, few, many, or a class if the clone is expanded.

j_call | v_call | d_call | clone_size | cdr3_nt | cdr3_aa
TRBJ2-7 | TRBV7-9 | - | - | TGTGCCAGCAGCTTAAGAGGGAGCGAGCAGTACTTC | CASSLRGSEQYF
TRBJ1-3 | TRBV9 | - | few | TGTGCCAGCACACAAGGAAGAAGGGTACTACCTGGAAACACCATATATTTT | CASTQGRRVLPGNTIYF
TRBJ2-1 | TRBV9 | TRBD2 | - | TGTGCCAGCAGCCCTCCGGGACTAGCGGGAGTCACGAATGAGCAGTTCTTC | CASSPPGLAGVTNEQFF
TRBJ2-5 | TRBV10-3 | - | - | TGTGCCATCGGCCCAGGGTTGAGTCACCAAGAGACCCAGTACTTC | CAIGPGLSHQETQYF
TRBJ1-1 | TRBV7-2 | - | - | TGTGCCAGCAGCTTAGGCCCCCCATGGGGCTCTGAAGCTTTCTTT | CASSLGPPWGSEAFF
TRBJ2-7 | TRBV2 | - | - | TGTGCCAGCAGTTCTCGGGACATAAGCTCCTACGAGCAGTACTTC | CASSSRDISSYEQYF
TRBJ2-1 | TRBV11-3 | TRBD2 | - | TGTGCCAGCAGCTTAGTGGTTGTGAGCGGGGGTTCCTACAATGAGCAGTTCTTC | CASSLVVVSGGSYNEQFF
TRBJ2-1 | TRBV5-4 | - | many | TGTGCCAGCAGCTTATCGGCCAATGAGCAGTTCTTC | CASSLSANEQFF
TRBJ2-1 | TRBV28 | TRBD1 | few | TGTGCCAGCAGTTCTCCCCCGGGACAGGGGTCCAATGAGCAGTTCTTC | CASSSPPGQGSNEQFF
TRBJ2-3 | TRBV5-1 | - | - | TGCGCCAGCAGGACAACAGGCCACACAGATACGCAGTATTTT | CASRTTGHTDTQYF
TRBJ1-3 | TRBV28 | - | few | TGTGCCAGCAGTAAATTCACCGACTCTGGAAACACCATATATTTT | CASSKFTDSGNTIYF
TRBJ2-7 | TRBV19 | - | few | TGTGCCAACCAGACTACGCGACCTTTTGGGACTTCTCGAGCCTACGAGCAGTACTTC | CANQTTRPFGTSRAYEQYF
TRBJ2-7 | TRBV28 | TRBD1 | - | TGTGCCAGCAGTCCAGCCGGGACAGCGAGCTACGAGCAGTACTTC | CASSPAGTASYEQYF
TRBJ1-1 | TRBV5-1 | - | - | TGCGCCAGCAGCCGGACCGTCTTGAACACTGAAGCTTTCTTT | CASSRTVLNTEAFF
TRBJ1-1 | TRBV7-3 | - | few | TGTGCCAGCAGCTCACAGGGCCCCACTGAAGCTTTCTTT | CASSSQGPTEAFF
TRBJ1-1 | TRBV18 | - | many | TGTGCCAGCTCACAAAGGAGAGAAGAAGCTTTCTTT | CASSQRREEAFF
TRBJ2-5 | TRBV7-9 | TRBD2 | few | TGTGCCAGCACCCAGACTAGCGAGCGTACCCAGTACTTC | CASTQTSERTQYF
TRBJ2-1 | TRBV18 | - | few | TGTGCCAGCTCTCTGGGACTCCCCACTAACAATGAGCAGTTCTTC | CASSLGLPTNNEQFF
TRBJ1-2 | TRBV9 | - | few | TGTGCCAGCAGCGTAGGCGGGGGGCAGAGCAACTATGGCTACACCTTC | CASSVGGGQSNYGYTF
TRBJ1-1 | TRBV7-9 | - | few | TGTGCCAGCAGCCTGGCCAGGGGCGCTGAAGCTTTCTTT | CASSLARGAEAFF
TRBJ1-5 | TRBV30 | TRBD1 | - | TGTGCCTGGGGGGGACAGAATAGCAATCAGCCCCAGCATTTT | CAWGGQNSNQPQHF
TRBJ1-2 | TRBV9 | TRBD1 | - | TGTGCCAGCAGCCTCCTAAGACAGGGGATTAGCGGCTACACCTTC | CASSLLRQGISGYTF
TRBJ2-5 | TRBV4-1 | - | - | TGCGCCAGCAGCCAATTTGAGAAGGGAATCCAGACCCAGTACTTC | CASSQFEKGIQTQYF
TRBJ2-3 | TRBV9 | - | - | TGTGCCAGCAGCGTAGCTGGCCGCGGAACAGATACGCAGTATTTT | CASSVAGRGTDTQYF
TRBJ2-1 | TRBV18 | - | - | TGTGCCAGCTCACGCCCTGACAGTACTTACAATGAGCAGTTCTTC | CASSRPDSTYNEQFF
TRBJ2-3 | TRBV9 | TRBD2 | - | TGTGCCAGCAGCACAGGGACTAGCGGGGACAAGTCAGATACGCAGTATTTT | CASSTGTSGDKSDTQYF
TRBJ2-1 | TRBV29-1 | - | few | TGCAGCGCCCGTTGGGCCGCGGGCAATGAGCAGTTCTTC | CSARWAAGNEQFF
TRBJ2-1 | TRBV5-1 | TRBD1 | few | TGCGCCAGCAGCATGGACAGGGCAGCTGGTGAGCAGTTCTTC | CASSMDRAAGEQFF
TRBJ1-6 | TRBV6-5 | - | - | TGTGCCAGCAGTTACTCGGGTGTCGGTTTGGATTCACCCCTCCACTTT | CASSYSGVGLDSPLHF
TRBJ1-2 | TRBV18 | - | few | TGTGCCAGCTCACTAGACCTGGAAGGGTCCGGCTACACCTTC | CASSLDLEGSGYTF
TRBJ1-5 | TRBV9 | - | once | TGTGCCAGCAGTCTCAGGTCCCATAGCAATCAGCCCCAGCATTTT | CASSLRSHSNQPQHF
TRBJ2-1 | TRBV7-2 | TRBD2 | few | TGTGCCAGCAGCCTCACTCGTAGACTAGCGGGAGACGCAATGCATGAGCAGTTCTTC | CASSLTRRLAGDAMHEQFF
TRBJ1-1 | TRBV5-1 | TRBD1 | few | TGCGCCAGCAGTACCCCAGGGGGATGGACTGAAGCTTTCTTT | CASSTPGGWTEAFF
TRBJ2-7 | TRBV29-1 | - | - | TGCAGCGTGGGGGACAACTCCTACGAGCAGTACTTC | CSVGDNSYEQYF
TRBJ2-2 | TRBV4-2 | - | once | TGTGCCAGCAGCCAAGATGATCGCCCCGGGGAGCTGTTTTTT | CASSQDDRPGELFF
TRBJ2-6 | TRBV4-2 | TRBD1 | - | TGTGCCAGCAGCCAAGATCTGGCGACAGGGGGTTCTCCTACTTTC | CASSQDLATGGSPTF
TRBJ1-2 | TRBV28 | TRBD1 | once | TGTGCCAGCAGCCGCTCCGGACAGGGACTTAACTATGGCTACACCTTC | CASSRSGQGLNYGYTF
TRBJ2-2 | TRBV5-1 | - | - | TGCGCCAGCAGCTTGGGAAGGGGTAGCACCGGGGAGCTGTTTTTT | CASSLGRGSTGELFF
TRBJ2-3 | TRBV5-1 | - | - | TGCGCCAGCAGCTCCCAGGGGGGAACTAACACAGATACGCAGTATTTT | CASSSQGGTNTDTQYF
TRBJ2-5 | TRBV7-3 | - | few | TGTGCCAGCAGCCCCCTAGGTGTAAGGGGTGAGACCCAGTACTTC | CASSPLGVRGETQYF
TRBJ1-2 | TRBV10-2 | - | - | TGCGCCAGCAGTGCCGGCAGGGTAGCTAACTATGGCTACACCTTC | CASSAGRVANYGYTF
TRBJ2-6 | TRBV5-8 | - | few | TGTGCCAGCAGCTTGGGAAACTCTGGGGCCAACGTCCTGACTTTC | CASSLGNSGANVLTF
TRBJ2-1 | TRBV20-1 | - | many | TGCAGTGCTCGTAGGGTTGAGCAGTTCTTC | CSARRVEQFF
TRBJ2-5 | TRBV11-2 | TRBD1 | few | TGTGCCAGCAGCTTCACAGGGGATGAGACCCAGTACTTC | CASSFTGDETQYF
TRBJ2-7 | TRBV5-6 | - | few | TGTGCCAGCAGCTTGGTCCTCAGCTACGAGCAGTACTTC | CASSLVLSYEQYF
TRBJ2-1 | TRBV7-2 | TRBD2 | many | TGTGCCAGCAGCAATTCTTTGACTAGCTGGTTCTTC | CASSNSLTSWFF
TRBJ2-7 | TRBV29-1 | TRBD1 | - | TGCAGCGTAGCCGGGACAGGGTTGGGGTACGAGCAGTACTTC | CSVAGTGLGYEQYF
TRBJ1-3 | TRBV9 | - | - | TGTGCCAGCAGCCGGGACCGACGCTCTGGAAACACCATATATTTT | CASSRDRRSGNTIYF
TRBJ2-1 | TRBV7-3 | - | few | TGTGCCAGCAGCCCCACCGGGACGGCCAACAATGAGCAGTTCTTC | CASSPTGTANNEQFF
TRBJ2-5 | TRBV4-1 | - | few | TGCGCCAGCAGCCAAGACCCAGGCCAAGAGACCCAGTACTTC | CASSQDPGQETQYF
TRBJ1-1 | TRBV5-1 | - | few | TGCGCCAGCAGCTCACTCGGGGGCAACGCTGAAGCTTTCTTT | CASSSLGGNAEAFF